Listed here are 32 T cell receptor beta chains from one sample, sequenced in a study of T cell responses to AZD1222 COVID-19 vaccine listed by TCRdb under 2021. The library relied on the immunoSEQ multiplex PCR assay. The clones in this table, taken by TCRdb from immuneACCESS, are in-frame only. Not every clone is retained; where verified, under half of the shortfall comes from an unresolved V gene, and the cause of the rest is unknown. The sample data list about 150,000 clones, and 92% of these were observed just once. The ten largest clones represent approximately 3.4% of the sample. The sample's time point label, in plain terms: about 28 days (+/-7) after the second vaccine dose. The material sequenced was peripheral blood, taken 28 days after the second AZD1222 dose. These receptors originate from an adult who received the AZD1222 COVID-19 vaccine.

The chain uses TRBV5-1 and TRBJ2-5, with no clear D. Per germline, CDR1 SGHRS and CDR2 YFSETQ. This CDR3 spans 12 amino acids. Trimming removed 0 bases from V and 5 bases from J, with 5 bases in between. The CDR3 DNA is TGCGCCAGCAGCTTGGGACTGGAGACCCAGTACTTC. It codes for CASSLGLETQYF.

The chain links TRBV20-1 to TRBJ1-2; no clear D gene. This CDR3 has 14 residues. The V gene's germline CDR1 is DFQATT and CDR2 SNEGSKA (reference sequence). V lost 3 bases to trimming and J lost 7 bases, with 18 bases between them. The CDR3 coding sequence is TGCAGTGCTAGTAATCTCGACTTGACGGGTGGCTACACCTTC. This gives the protein CSASNLDLTGGYTF.

J is TRBJ1-3 and V is TRBV18; a weak D match, TRBD1 (5 bases). The ends were cut back, 3 bases at V and 3 bases at J, with 12 bases in the middle. This CDR3 is 15 amino acids long. CDR1 and CDR2 (germline): KGHSH, LQKENI. The CDR3 region has the DNA TGTGCCAGCTCACCCCCAGGGAACATTGGAAACACCATATATTTT. Translation gives CASSPPGNIGNTIYF.

The genes are TRBV19 and TRBJ1-4; no definite D call. CDR1 and CDR2 (germline): LNHDA, SQIVND (reference sequence). The CDR3 is made up of 15 amino acids. The germline V and J ends were trimmed by 3 bases and 8 bases, with 16 bases remaining between them. Written as DNA, the CDR3 is TGTGCCAGTAGTATGTTCCCCGCGGGTCAGGAAAAACTGTTTTTT. Residues: CASSMFPAGQEKLFF.

This chain joins TRBV12-5 and TRBJ1-2; D remains ambiguous. V dropped 6 bases and J dropped 6 bases, with 8 bases sitting between them. The CDR3 extends over 11 amino acids. Germline assignment: CDR1 LGHNT and CDR2 FRNRAP. In nucleotides, the CDR3 is TGTGCTAGTGGCCAATATAATGGCTACACCTTC. Its protein is CASGQYNGYTF.

The chain joins TRBV21-1 to TRBJ2-3; the listed D gene, TRBD2, was not tested against the DNA. TRBV21-1 represents a pseudogene. There are 17 residues in the CDR3. The CDR3 nucleotides read TGTGCCAGCAGCAGACTGGCGGGAGGTCGGTGCACAGATACGCAGTATTTT. It encodes CASSRLAGGRCTDTQYF.

The CDR3 spells CAWSLVGGNNSPLHF. The CDR3 nucleotides read TGTGCCTGGAGTCTTGTTGGGGGTAATAATTCACCCCTCCACTTT. V and J are TRBV30 and TRBJ1-6; the D gene is possibly TRBD1 (5 bases). Trimming left V 2 bases short and J 5 bases short, with 13 bases between. This CDR3 has 15 amino acids. The germline V gene has CDR1 GTSNPN and CDR2 SVGIG (reference sequence).

The gene calls are TRBV6-5 and TRBJ1-4; 11 nucleotides line up with TRBD1. CDR1 is MNHEY and CDR2 is SVGAGI in the germline V gene. This CDR3 contains 15 residues. Trimming took 5 bases from V and 7 from J; bases not matched to a gene: 6. The DNA of the CDR3 is TGTGCCAGCAGTCTTTCCGGGACAGGGGGTGAAAAACTGTTTTTT. Translation gives CASSLSGTGGEKLFF.

The chain uses TRBV9 and TRBJ1-1, with TRBD1 matching over 7 bases. Trimming cost V 4 bases and J 4 bases; bases outside gene matches: 4. This CDR3 region has 13 residues. Looked up from germline, CDR1 is SGDLS and CDR2 is YYNGEE. CDR3 sequence (DNA): TGTGCCAGCAGCTCCCAGGGGGGCACTGAAGCTTTCTTT. Amino acid sequence: CASSSQGGTEAFF.

The gene calls are TRBV4-1 and TRBJ2-7; weak D call: TRBD2 (5 bases). Trimming stripped 5 bases from V and 1 base from J, with 15 bases between. The germline gives CDR1 MGHRA, CDR2 YSYEKL. The CDR3 contains 15 residues. CDR3 DNA sequence: TGCGCCAGCAGCGCTCGGGTTAGCGATTCCTACGAGCAGTACTTC. Its translation: CASSARVSDSYEQYF.

This chain uses TRBV6-2 or TRBV6-3 with TRBJ2-5; the D is unclear. Deletions cut 6 bases from V and 6 bases from J, with 11 bases between. The CDR3 has 12 amino acids. The germline V gene encodes CDR1 MNHEY and CDR2 SVGEGT. The CDR3 DNA reads as TGTGCCAGCAGCCCCACAAGGCAGACCCAGTACTTC. Amino acids: CASSPTRQTQYF.

The chain carries TRBV6-5 and TRBJ2-7; no clear D gene. Germline assignment: CDR1 MNHEY and CDR2 SVGAGI. The CDR3 is 14 residues long. The V gene lost 6 bases and the J gene lost 6 bases, with 18 bases spanning the gap. The CDR3 sequence is CASRYTWPLGEQYF. CDR3 bases: TGTGCCAGCAGATATACCTGGCCCCTTGGCGAGCAGTACTTC.

In this sample, this clone turned up once. The gene calls are TRBV9 and TRBJ2-7, with 11 bases aligning to TRBD1. This CDR3 is 16 amino acids long. The V gene end was trimmed by 3 bases and the J gene end by 4 bases; junction bases not matched to a gene: 9. Germline V gene data show CDR1 as SGDLS and CDR2 as YYNGEE. The CDR3 sequence: CASSGPGTGGRYEQYF. In DNA, the CDR3 is TGTGCCAGCAGCGGGCCCGGGACAGGGGGTAGGTACGAGCAGTACTTC.

The J gene is TRBJ1-3, the V gene TRBV11-2, with D unclear. There are 16 residues in the CDR3. The germline V and J ends were trimmed by 1 base and 0 bases, with 10 bases remaining between them. The germline V gene encodes CDR1 SGHAT and CDR2 FQNNGV. The CDR3 sequence is CASSLGGSFSGNTIYF. CDR3 DNA sequence: TGTGCCAGCAGCTTAGGTGGCTCTTTCTCTGGAAACACCATATATTTT.

This clone was counted once. V gene TRBV6-4 combines with J gene TRBJ1-2; D call uncertain. Germline lookup yields CDR1 MRHNA and CDR2 SNTAGT. V was trimmed by 0 bases and J by 4 bases, leaving 12 bases between them. There are 15 residues in the CDR3. The CDR3 DNA is TGTGCCAGCAGTGACTCGAGGGCAGGACGCTATGGCTACACCTTC. Its translation: CASSDSRAGRYGYTF.

The chain is built from TRBV10-3 and TRBJ2-7; 12 positions agree with TRBD2. This CDR3 comprises 16 residues. Germline V gene data show CDR1 as ENHRY and CDR2 as SYGVKD. Trimming removed 4 bases from V and 2 bases from J; junction bases left unmatched: 6. CDR3 sequence reads: CAISGLAGGPAYEQYF. The DNA of the CDR3 is TGTGCCATCAGTGGGCTAGCGGGAGGGCCCGCCTACGAGCAGTACTTC.

The genes are TRBV19 and TRBJ1-2, with D unclear. The length of the CDR3 is 14 residues. The ends were cut back, 7 bases at V and 0 bases at J, with 12 bases in the middle. The germline CDR1 and CDR2 sequences are LNHDA and SQIVND (reference sequence). In DNA, the CDR3 is TGTGCCAGTACCCAGACACCTGCTAACTATGGCTACACCTTC. This translates into CASTQTPANYGYTF.

This chain's CDR3 is CASSQGTVLYNSPLHF. DNA of the CDR3: TGCGCCAGCAGCCAAGGGACAGTTCTATATAATTCACCCCTCCACTTT. The chain couples TRBV4-1 to TRBJ1-6; maybe TRBD1 (6 bases). V dropped 1 base and J dropped 4 bases, with 11 bases sitting between them. This CDR3 contains 16 residues. CDR1 and CDR2 from the germline V gene are MGHRA and YSYEKL.

The rearrangement joins TRBV15 to TRBJ2-7, with TRBD1 as a possible D gene (5 bases). CDR1 and CDR2 from the germline V gene are LNHNV and YYDKDF (reference sequence). The V and J ends lost 1 base and 3 bases respectively, with 16 bases between them. This CDR3 has 16 amino acids. The CDR3 region has the DNA TGTGCCACCAGCAGAGGAGGAACAGGCCAATACTACGAGCAGTACTTC. It yields the protein CATSRGGTGQYYEQYF.

The chain has TRBV5-1 and TRBJ1-1; D remains unclear. This CDR3 spans 14 amino acids. V lost 2 bases and J 4 bases, leaving 12 bases between the germline ends. Per germline, CDR1 SGHRS and CDR2 YFSETQ. The CDR3 is CASSFLPRATEAFF. The CDR3 nucleotides read TGCGCCAGCAGCTTCTTACCAAGGGCCACTGAAGCTTTCTTT.

The chain is built from TRBV7-9 and TRBJ1-2, with D perhaps TRBD1 (6 bases). Germline loops: CDR1 SEHNR, CDR2 FQNEAQ (reference sequence). The CDR3 consists of 15 residues. V was pared by 5 bases and J by 4 bases, with 17 bases between. The CDR3 region is CASSQGGGLIYGYTF. The CDR3 DNA reads TGTGCCAGCAGCCAGGGCGGGGGGCTGATCTATGGCTACACCTTC.

The chain carries TRBV4-3 and TRBJ1-1; D is perhaps TRBD1 (5 bases). Between the trimmed V and J ends, which lost 0 bases and 1 base, there was a span of 12 bases. Per germline, CDR1 LGHNA and CDR2 YSLEER. The CDR3 sequence is 16 residues long. The CDR3 spells CASSQDTVGTNTEAFF. CDR3 nucleotide sequence: TGCGCCAGCAGCCAAGATACCGTGGGGACGAACACTGAAGCTTTCTTT.

This chain links TRBV25-1 with TRBJ1-1; 10 bases map to TRBD1. With 4 bases clipped from V and 1 base from J, the junction kept 0 bases outside the gene matches. Germline V gene sequence: CDR1 MGHDK, CDR2 SYGVNS. The CDR3 consists of 14 residues. The CDR3 spells CASSGDRGNTEAFF. The CDR3 DNA reads TGTGCCAGCAGTGGGGACAGGGGGAACACTGAAGCTTTCTTT.

V and J are TRBV7-2 and TRBJ2-5; 9 bases fit TRBD1. The CDR3 length is 15 residues. J gave up 5 bases and V 4 bases, and 8 bases lay outside the gene matches. Germline CDR1 SGHTA, CDR2 FQGNSA. The DNA of the CDR3 is TGTGCCAGCAGCTACGGGACAGGGAGTTGGGAGACCCAGTACTTC. Translation: CASSYGTGSWETQYF.

The chain carries TRBV19 and TRBJ2-7, with 9 bases that match TRBD1. V lost 6 bases, J lost 4 bases, and 10 bases stayed unmatched. There are 15 residues in the CDR3. The germline V gene encodes CDR1 LNHDA and CDR2 SQIVND (reference sequence). The CDR3 reads CASSSPGQGKYEQYF. The CDR3, as DNA: TGTGCCAGTAGCTCGCCGGGACAGGGAAAGTACGAGCAGTACTTC.

V gene TRBV27 combines with J gene TRBJ2-3; perhaps TRBD2 as D (7 bases). The CDR3 spans 17 residues. Deletions cut 9 bases from V and 4 bases from J, with 26 bases between. Per germline, CDR1 MNHEY and CDR2 SMNVEV (reference sequence). The CDR3: CASLAGVRAGPPDTQYF. CDR3 DNA sequence: TGTGCCAGTCTGGCAGGGGTTAGAGCGGGACCCCCAGATACGCAGTATTTT.

The genes are TRBV11-2 and TRBJ2-2, with 8 nucleotides matching TRBD1. The CDR3 has 14 residues. Trimming at V came to 7 bases and at J to 3 bases, leaving 4 bases not matched to a gene. Germline assignment: CDR1 SGHAT and CDR2 FQNNGV. CDR3 DNA: TGTGCCAGCAACCCGACAGGGGACACCGGGGAGCTGTTTTTT. Amino acids: CASNPTGDTGELFF.

This chain connects TRBV6-5 to TRBJ2-7; 9 bases map to TRBD1. V gave up 7 bases and J gave up 4 bases; unmatched junction bases: 8. The CDR3 has 14 residues. The germline CDR1 and CDR2 sequences are MNHEY and SVGAGI. CDR3 nucleotides: TGTGCCAGCACCCGGGGACAGGGCCGGTACGAGCAGTACTTC. Its protein product is CASTRGQGRYEQYF.

The J gene is TRBJ2-3, the V gene TRBV7-2; D is possibly TRBD2 (7 bases). The CDR3 is made up of 16 amino acids. Germline CDR1 reads SGHTA; CDR2 reads FQGNSA. V dropped 5 bases and J dropped 1 base, with 16 bases sitting between them. For the CDR3, the DNA is TGTGCCAGCAGCGCCAGCGGGACATCACGCACAGATACGCAGTATTTT. Translation gives CASSASGTSRTDTQYF.

The V and J genes are TRBV5-1 and TRBJ1-3, with D hard to call. Trimming removed 2 bases at V and 2 bases at J, with 11 bases between. CDR1 is SGHRS, CDR2 YFSETQ, per germline. The CDR3 extends over 15 amino acids. In DNA form, the CDR3 reads TGCGCCAGCAGCTTACTGGGAAACACTGGAAACACCATATATTTT. Its translation: CASSLLGNTGNTIYF.

The V call is TRBV18, the J call TRBJ1-1; no definite D call. The length of the CDR3 is 11 residues. Trimming removed 6 bases at V and 7 bases at J, with 9 bases between. Germline V lookup: CDR1 KGHSH, CDR2 LQKENI. For the CDR3, the DNA is TGTGCCAGCTCTCCAGGTAATGAAGCTTTCTTT. Protein sequence: CASSPGNEAFF.

This chain connects TRBV20-1 to TRBJ1-2, with 7 bases fitting TRBD1. CDR1 is DFQATT and CDR2 is SNEGSKA in the germline V gene (reference sequence). V dropped 3 bases and J dropped 2; count of bases not matched to a gene: 6. The CDR3 is made up of 14 amino acids. The CDR3 region is CSASRQGDNYGYTF. CDR3 coding DNA: TGCAGTGCTAGTAGACAGGGTGACAACTATGGCTACACCTTC.